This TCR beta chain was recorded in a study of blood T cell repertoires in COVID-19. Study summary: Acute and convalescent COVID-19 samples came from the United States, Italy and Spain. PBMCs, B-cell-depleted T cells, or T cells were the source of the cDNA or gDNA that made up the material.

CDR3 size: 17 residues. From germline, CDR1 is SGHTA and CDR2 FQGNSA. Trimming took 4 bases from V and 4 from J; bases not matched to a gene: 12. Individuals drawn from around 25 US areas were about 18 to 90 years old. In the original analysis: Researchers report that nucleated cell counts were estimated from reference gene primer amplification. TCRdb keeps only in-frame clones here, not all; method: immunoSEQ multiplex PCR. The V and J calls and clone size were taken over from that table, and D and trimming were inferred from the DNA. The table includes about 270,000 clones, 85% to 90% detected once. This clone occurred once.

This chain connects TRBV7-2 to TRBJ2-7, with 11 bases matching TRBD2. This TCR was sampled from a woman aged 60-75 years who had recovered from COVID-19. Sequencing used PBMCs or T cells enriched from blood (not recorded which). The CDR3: CASSSYSTGTSGYEQYF. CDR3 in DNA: TGTGCCAGCAGCTCCTATTCGACCGGGACTAGCGGTTACGAGCAGTACTTC.